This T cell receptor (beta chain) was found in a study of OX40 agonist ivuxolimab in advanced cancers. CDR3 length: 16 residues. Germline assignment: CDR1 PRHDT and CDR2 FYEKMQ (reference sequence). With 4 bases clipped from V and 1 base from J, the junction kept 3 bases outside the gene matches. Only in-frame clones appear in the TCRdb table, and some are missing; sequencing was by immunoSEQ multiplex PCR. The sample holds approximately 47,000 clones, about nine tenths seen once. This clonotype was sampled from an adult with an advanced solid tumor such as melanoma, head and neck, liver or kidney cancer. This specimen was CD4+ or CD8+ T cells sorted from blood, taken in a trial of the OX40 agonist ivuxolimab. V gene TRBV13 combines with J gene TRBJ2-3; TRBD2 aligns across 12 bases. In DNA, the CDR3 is TGTGCCAGCAGCTCAGGGACTAGCGGGCGCACAGATACGCAGTATTTT. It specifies CASSSGTSGRTDTQYF.